A single sample gave rise to the 25 T cell receptor beta chains below, sequenced in a study of neoadjuvant nivolumab and ipilimumab in lung cancer. Sequencing was performed with immunoSEQ multiplex PCR; in TCRdb, only in-frame clones are kept and a portion is missing. The sample lists several thousand clones, around 81% occurring once. Here the sequenced sample was normal lung tissue adjacent to the tumor, taken after neoadjuvant nivolumab, alone or with ipilimumab, at or shortly before surgery. The receptors shown here come from an adult with non-small cell lung cancer. Some clones in this sample may be carry-over from other donors' samples.

The gene calls are TRBV15 and TRBJ1-2, with D unresolved. Trimming removed 4 bases from V and 4 bases from J, with 16 bases in between. Germline values: CDR1 LNHNV, CDR2 YYDKDF (reference sequence). CDR3 length equals 15 residues. CDR3 sequence: CATSKGCGKTYGYTF. Here the CDR3 DNA reads TGTGCCACCAGCAAAGGGTGTGGAAAGACCTATGGCTACACCTTC.

The chain uses TRBV7-9 and TRBJ1-1, with no clear D. The CDR3 has 13 residues. V gave up 2 bases and J gave up 4 bases, with 8 bases separating them. Germline V gives CDR1 SEHNR, CDR2 FQNEAQ (reference sequence). Here the CDR3 DNA reads TGTGCCAGCAGCTTATCGGGATCCACTGAAGCTTTCTTT. This encodes CASSLSGSTEAFF. Filled out from reference TRBV7-9 and TRBJ1-1, the complete variable domain reads DTGVSQNPRHKITKRGQNVTFRCDPISEHNRLYWYRQTLGQGPEFLTYFQNEAQLEKSRLLSDRFSAERPKGSFSTLEIQRTEQGDSAMYLCASSLSGSTEAFFGQGTRLTVV.

V is TRBV7-2 and J is TRBJ2-7, with TRBD2 matching over 7 bases. CDR3 length equals 13 residues. V was clipped by 5 bases and J by 7 bases; unmatched bases: 8. Germline V CDR1 and CDR2: SGHTA, FQGNSA. CDR3 in amino acids: CASSPGGSREQYF. DNA for the CDR3: TGTGCCAGCAGCCCGGGGGGTAGCCGGGAGCAGTACTTC.

The rearrangement joins TRBV20-1 to TRBJ1-2, with D perhaps TRBD1 (6 bases). Per the germline V gene, CDR1 is DFQATT and CDR2 is SNEGSKA (reference sequence). Trimming took off 0 bases at V and 10 bases at J, with 9 bases between the two ends. CDR3 length equals 11 residues. CDR3 in DNA: TGCAGTGCTAGAGAGGACAGCTACTACACCTTC. The encoded protein is CSAREDSYYTF.

This clone has only a few counts. For the CDR3, the DNA is TGTGCCATCAGTGACTGGGGCCTAGGACCCCAGCCCCAGCATTTT. Protein sequence: CAISDWGLGPQPQHF. This chain links TRBV10-3 with TRBJ1-5; perhaps TRBD1 as D (5 bases). Germline V CDR1 and CDR2: ENHRY, SYGVKD. This CDR3 contains 15 residues. V lost 3 bases to trimming and J lost 7 bases, with 16 bases between them.

This clone has only one observation. The gene calls are TRBV5-5 and TRBJ2-7; TRBD1 or TRBD2 may be the D gene (9 bases each). Germline CDR1 is SGHKS and CDR2 is YYEKEE (reference sequence). Trimming removed 3 bases from V and 5 bases from J, with 27 bases in between. This CDR3 spans 18 amino acids. CDR3 residues: CASSYRDREGGRANEQYF. In nucleotides, the CDR3 is TGTGCCAGCAGCTACCGGGACAGGGAGGGCGGGAGGGCCAACGAGCAGTACTTC.

The chain uses TRBV9 and TRBJ2-7; 9 nucleotides agree with TRBD1. Per the germline V gene, CDR1 is SGDLS and CDR2 is YYNGEE. Trimming took 0 bases from V and 2 from J; bases not matched to a gene: 6. This CDR3 spans 16 amino acids. This CDR3 is CASSVGGQGPPYEQYF. The CDR3 DNA follows: TGTGCCAGCAGCGTAGGAGGACAGGGGCCCCCCTACGAGCAGTACTTC.

This clone came up once. The chain combines TRBV2 with TRBJ2-7; D unclear. Between the trimmed V and J ends, which lost 2 bases and 4 bases, there was a span of 18 bases. The CDR3 length is 16 residues. Per germline, CDR1 SNHLY and CDR2 FYNNEI. CDR3 DNA sequence: TGTGCCAGCAGTGAACTCTCGTGGGGATACGGTTACGAGCAGTACTTC. It yields the protein CASSELSWGYGYEQYF.

V usage is TRBV7-2 and J usage is TRBJ2-1; no reliable D call. Between the trimmed V and J ends, which lost 7 bases and 7 bases, there was a span of 14 bases. Germline CDR1 and CDR2: SGHTA and FQGNSA. This CDR3 is built from 13 residues. The CDR3 nucleotides are TGTGCCAGCAACTCCCCGGGCATAAATGAGCAGTTCTTC. It is translated as CASNSPGINEQFF.

This chain uses TRBV30 with TRBJ1-2, with 9 bases matching TRBD1. The CDR3 is 12 amino acids. Germline V gene lookup returns CDR1 GTSNPN and CDR2 SVGIG (reference sequence). V lost 4 bases to trimming and J lost 7 bases; unmatched junction nucleotides: 4. The CDR3 coding sequence is TGTGCCTGGACTCGGGACAGGGCTGGCTACACCTTC. Amino acids: CAWTRDRAGYTF.

The gene calls are TRBV29-1 and TRBJ1-2; no firm D call. The CDR3 has 14 residues. The germline V and J ends were trimmed by 4 bases and 1 base, with 13 bases remaining between them. Per germline, CDR1 SQVTM and CDR2 ANQGSEA. The CDR3 is CSVAPLENNYGYTF. The CDR3 DNA is TGCAGCGTTGCCCCGCTTGAAAATAACTATGGCTACACCTTC.

This sequence joins TRBV15 and TRBJ1-2; possibly TRBD1 for D (5 bases). The V gene lost 0 bases and the J gene lost 8 bases, with 10 bases spanning the gap. CDR1 is LNHNV and CDR2 is YYDKDF in the germline V gene (reference sequence). CDR3 length: 13 residues. In DNA, the CDR3 is TGTGCCACCAGCAGAGACAGGGCAGGCGGCTACACCTTC. This encodes CATSRDRAGGYTF. The complete variable domain, with remaining parts taken from reference TRBV15 and TRBJ1-2, reads DAMVIQNPRYQVTQFGKPVTLSCSQTLNHNVMYWYQQKSSQAPKLLFHYYDKDFNNEADTPDNFQSRRPNTSFCFLDIRSPGLGDTAMYLCATSRDRAGGYTFGSGTRLTVV.

This clone was recorded once. The chain employs TRBV5-1 and TRBJ2-3; no clear D gene. Germline V gives CDR1 SGHRS, CDR2 YFSETQ. V lost 0 bases to trimming and J lost 4 bases, with 9 bases between them. The CDR3 has 14 residues. The CDR3 region has the DNA TGCGCCAGCAGCTTGGCCGGCCGGGCAGATACGCAGTATTTT. Translated: CASSLAGRADTQYF.

This clone was found once. The chain carries TRBV29-1 and TRBJ1-2; D ambiguous. CDR1 SQVTM and CDR2 ANQGSEA come from the germline V gene. This CDR3 spans 11 amino acids. The V gene lost 5 bases and the J gene lost 4 bases, with 8 bases spanning the gap. The CDR3 reads CSVRTLYGYTF. In DNA, the CDR3 is TGCAGCGTTCGAACCCTCTATGGCTACACCTTC.

The V and J genes are TRBV6-5 and TRBJ1-4; 9 nucleotides agree with TRBD1. J gave up 6 bases and V 2 bases, and 4 bases lay outside the gene matches. Germline loops: CDR1 MNHEY, CDR2 SVGAGI. The CDR3 totals 15 residues. As DNA, the CDR3 is TGTGCCAGCAGTTACAGGACAGGGGCGGATGAAAAACTGTTTTTT. Residues: CASSYRTGADEKLFF.

The rearrangement joins TRBV5-1 to TRBJ2-2, with 7 bases fitting TRBD2. Germline assignment: CDR1 SGHRS and CDR2 YFSETQ. V lost 6 bases, J lost 1 base, and 3 bases stayed unmatched. The CDR3 totals 14 residues. In DNA, the CDR3 is TGCGCCAGCACCCAGCGGGAGAACACCGGGGAGCTGTTTTTT. Protein product: CASTQRENTGELFF. Using reference TRBV5-1 and TRBJ2-2 for the parts outside the CDR3, the full variable domain is KAGVTQTPRYLIKTRGQQVTLSCSPISGHRSVSWYQQTPGQGLQFLFEYFSETQRNKGNFPGRFSGRQFSNSRSEMNVSTLELGDSALYLCASTQRENTGELFFGEGSRLTVL.

This clone is a singleton in its sample. The gene calls are TRBV20-1 and TRBJ2-4, with D maybe TRBD2 (5 bases). Trimming stripped 6 bases from V and 8 bases from J, with 11 bases between. This CDR3 spans 11 amino acids. The germline CDR1 and CDR2 sequences are DFQATT and SNEGSKA (reference sequence). The CDR3 spells CSARGSDIQYF. The CDR3 DNA sequence: TGCAGTGCCCGAGGGTCCGACATTCAGTACTTC.

V is TRBV5-1 and J is TRBJ2-2; a weak D match, TRBD1 (6 bases). V was cut by 3 bases and J by 4 bases, with 13 bases left in between. The CDR3 is made up of 15 amino acids. From germline, CDR1 is SGHRS and CDR2 YFSETQ. CDR3 residues: CASSSTGSGTGELFF. CDR3 nucleotides: TGCGCCAGCAGCTCCACAGGGTCGGGCACCGGGGAGCTGTTTTTT.

This clone was seen only once. The chain has TRBV7-3 and TRBJ2-5, with a weak D call TRBD1 (6 bases). V was cut by 1 base and J by 4 bases, with 7 bases left in between. The CDR3 consists of 13 residues. Germline V lookup: CDR1 SGHTA, CDR2 FQGTGA. CDR3 amino acids: CASSLMGAETQYF. The CDR3 nucleotides are TGTGCCAGCAGCTTAATGGGGGCAGAGACCCAGTACTTC.

This rearrangement joins TRBV23-1 to TRBJ2-3; possible D gene TRBD2, 5 bases. TRBV23-1 is treated as an ORF (open reading frame) with a function not yet certain. With 3 bases removed from V and 2 bases from J, the gap between germline ends came to 18 bases. This CDR3 contains 17 residues. The CDR3 coding sequence is TGCGCCAGCAGTCAGAGTAGGACTCCAAGATTCACAGATACGCAGTATTTT. It translates to CASSQSRTPRFTDTQYF.

V gene TRBV5-5 combines with J gene TRBJ1-5; D possibly corresponds to TRBD1 (6 bases). The germline CDR1 and CDR2 sequences are SGHKS and YYEKEE (reference sequence). This CDR3 has 15 amino acids. V was clipped by 0 bases and J by 6 bases, with 13 bases between them. The CDR3 DNA reads as TGTGCCAGCAGCTTGGGAACAGGGTTAGGTCAGCCCCAGCATTTT. Protein product: CASSLGTGLGQPQHF. Full variable domain (missing parts from reference TRBV5-5 and TRBJ1-5): DAGVTQSPTHLIKTRGQQVTLRCSPISGHKSVSWYQQVLGQGPQFIFQYYEKEERGRGNFPDRFSARQFPNYSSELNVNALLLGDSALYLCASSLGTGLGQPQHFGDGTRLSIL.

The gene calls are TRBV30 and TRBJ1-1; the D is unclear. The germline V gene has CDR1 GTSNPN and CDR2 SVGIG (reference sequence). The CDR3 loop spans 12 amino acids. Trimming pared 4 bases from V and 4 bases from J, leaving 10 bases between. The CDR3 DNA reads as TGTGCCTGGACCCAGCGGGGCACTGAAGCTTTCTTT. The encoded protein is CAWTQRGTEAFF.

The chain combines TRBV2 with TRBJ2-2; D is perhaps TRBD2 (5 bases). Trimming removed 7 bases at V and 5 bases at J, with 11 bases between. CDR1 and CDR2 (germline): SNHLY, FYNNEI. This CDR3 is built from 13 residues. CDR3 in amino acids: CASNIEGTGELFF. The CDR3 DNA sequence: TGTGCCAGCAACATAGAGGGAACCGGGGAGCTGTTTTTT.

Notes on this clone: One junction end does not reproduce the germline sequence, and a read error may be involved. The rearrangement links TRBV20-1 to TRBJ1-1; D is undetermined. From germline, CDR1 is DFQATT and CDR2 SNEGSKA (reference sequence). The CDR3 covers 11 residues. The CDR3 bases are TGCAGTGTAACACCCAACAGTGAAGCTTTCTTT. Translated: CSVTPNSEAFF.

The V call is TRBV7-8, the J call TRBJ2-7; 10 bases fit TRBD1. V lost 7 bases and J lost 2; bases outside the gene matches: 5. Germline CDR1 reads SGHVS; CDR2 reads FQNEAQ. This CDR3 spans 14 amino acids. The CDR3 coding sequence is TGTGCCAGCACCACCGGGACAGGGGCCTACGAGCAGTACTTC. It encodes CASTTGTGAYEQYF.